These 13 T cell receptor beta chains were sequenced from one sample in a study of cytomegalovirus exposure and HLA in healthy donors. PCR was performed using 60 Vbeta and 13 Jbeta primers. Repertoires were generated with immunoSEQ multiplex PCR, while TCRdb's copy carries only in-frame clones and drops some. The repertoire holds about 170,000 clones, 81% seen once, with 4.9% in the top ten. The sample consisted of PBMCs. Receptor source: a woman aged 18-35 years in good health and CMV-seropositive.

V usage is TRBV5-1 and J usage is TRBJ2-5; D perhaps matches TRBD2 (6 bases). Germline V lookup: CDR1 SGHRS, CDR2 YFSETQ. The CDR3 is made up of 14 amino acids. With 4 bases removed from V and 0 bases from J, the gap between germline ends came to 10 bases. DNA of the CDR3: TGCGCCAGCAGCGCGGGGACCAACCAAGAGACCCAGTACTTC. This codes for CASSAGTNQETQYF.

The chain is built from TRBV10-2 and TRBJ2-3, with 7 nucleotides matching TRBD1. CDR1 is WSHSY, CDR2 SAAADI, per germline. The CDR3 has 15 amino acids. With 3 bases clipped from V and 1 base from J, the junction kept 4 bases outside the gene matches. In DNA form, the CDR3 reads TGCGCCAGCAGTGATAGGGACAGACGCACAGATACGCAGTATTTT. Protein: CASSDRDRRTDTQYF.

The rearrangement links TRBV6-5 to TRBJ2-7; D uncertain. V shed 0 bases and J shed 3 bases, with 6 bases lying between them. This CDR3 is 13 amino acids long. Germline V gives CDR1 MNHEY, CDR2 SVGAGI. CDR3 coding DNA: TGTGCCAGCAGTTACTCGTTCGGCTACGAGCAGTACTTC. Amino acids: CASSYSFGYEQYF.

The rearrangement links TRBV11-1 to TRBJ1-6; no clear D gene. This CDR3 is 15 amino acids long. Germline CDR1 and CDR2: SGHAT and FQDESV (reference sequence). Deletions cut 4 bases from V and 4 bases from J, with 11 bases between. This CDR3 is CASSSEGAYNSPLHF. The CDR3 DNA reads as TGTGCCAGCAGCTCCGAGGGAGCTTATAATTCACCCCTCCACTTT.

The rearrangement joins TRBV5-5 to TRBJ2-1; no firm D call. Germline CDR1 SGHKS, CDR2 YYEKEE (reference sequence). The CDR3 extends over 14 amino acids. The germline V and J ends were trimmed by 0 bases and 7 bases, with 11 bases remaining between them. CDR3: CASSLAGFSNEQFF. DNA of the CDR3: TGTGCCAGCAGCTTGGCCGGGTTTTCGAATGAGCAGTTCTTC.

The chain combines TRBV6-6 with TRBJ1-2; D gene uncertain. The V gene lost 6 bases and the J gene lost 5 bases, with 7 bases spanning the gap. Germline loops: CDR1 MNHNY, CDR2 SVGAGI (reference sequence). The CDR3 is made up of 11 amino acids. The CDR3 loop reads CASRDLYGYTF. CDR3 bases: TGTGCCAGCAGGGACTTATATGGCTACACCTTC.

The V call is TRBV7-3, the J call TRBJ2-1; 10 nucleotides line up with TRBD2. CDR3 size: 16 residues. Germline CDR1 is SGHTA and CDR2 is FQGTGA. V lost 1 base and J lost 6; bases outside the gene matches: 6. CDR3 DNA: TGTGCCAGCAGCTTAATGTTAGCGGGGGGCCGCAATGAGCAGTTCTTC. Translating it yields CASSLMLAGGRNEQFF. Based on the CDR3 plus reference TRBV7-3 and TRBJ2-1, the full variable domain is GAGVSQTPSNKVTEKGKYVELRCDPISGHTALYWYRQSLGQGPEFLIYFQGTGAADDSGLPNDRFFAVRPEGSVSTLKIQRTERGDSAVYLCASSLMLAGGRNEQFFGPGTRLTVL.

CDR3 sequence reads: CASSSRTGGNEQFF. The CDR3 nucleotides are TGCGCCAGCAGCTCGAGGACAGGGGGCAATGAGCAGTTCTTC. The V call is TRBV5-1, the J call TRBJ2-1; 10 bases line up with TRBD1. The V gene's germline CDR1 is SGHRS and CDR2 YFSETQ. The CDR3 consists of 14 residues. The V gene end was trimmed by 3 bases and the J gene end by 6 bases; junction bases not matched to a gene: 3.

This chain connects TRBV7-2 to TRBJ2-7; D remains unclear. The CDR3 is made up of 14 amino acids. Germline V CDR1 and CDR2: SGHTA, FQGNSA. Between the trimmed V and J ends, which lost 1 base and 6 bases, there was a span of 13 bases. Written as DNA, the CDR3 is TGTGCCAGCAGCTTAGTTAATTTGGCGGCCGAGCAGTACTTC. Protein: CASSLVNLAAEQYF.

The count of this clone is one. The chain links TRBV7-9 to TRBJ2-4, with TRBD2 identical over 13 bases. J gave up 0 bases and V 6 bases, and 8 bases lay outside the gene matches. The germline CDR1 and CDR2 sequences are SEHNR and FQNEAQ (reference sequence). The CDR3 contains 18 residues. CDR3 sequence reads: CASRTGLAGILAKNIQYF. CDR3 coding DNA: TGTGCCAGCAGAACGGGACTAGCGGGGATTCTAGCCAAAAACATTCAGTACTTC.

The chain uses TRBV11-2 and TRBJ1-4; no definite D call. Germline V gene lookup returns CDR1 SGHAT and CDR2 FQNNGV. The V end lost 3 bases, the J end lost 0 bases, and 8 bases lay between the germline ends. The CDR3 length is 15 residues. CDR3 coding DNA: TGTGCCAGCAGCTTTAGAATAGCAACTAATGAAAAACTGTTTTTT. Translation: CASSFRIATNEKLFF.

Details on this clone: The same CDR3 is also encoded by other DNA sequences in this sample. The chain links TRBV19 to TRBJ1-1, with 9 nucleotides matching TRBD1. The germline CDR1 and CDR2 sequences are LNHDA and SQIVND (reference sequence). V lost 9 bases, J lost 4 bases, and 6 bases stayed unmatched. The CDR3 sequence is 13 residues long. The CDR3 coding sequence is TGTGCCAGCATCCGACAGGGGGGCACTGAAGCTTTCTTT. Translated, it gives CASIRQGGTEAFF. Full variable domain (remainder filled in from reference TRBV19 and TRBJ1-1): DGGITQSPKYLFRKEGQNVTLSCEQNLNHDAMYWYRQDPGQGLRLIYYSQIVNDFQKGDIAEGYSVSREKKESFPLTVTSAQKNPTAFYLCASIRQGGTEAFFGQGTRLTVV.

This chain links TRBV4-1 with TRBJ2-5, with a possible D match to TRBD1 (6 bases). CDR1 and CDR2 (germline): MGHRA, YSYEKL. V was shortened by 3 bases and J by 1 base, with 15 bases between the two germline ends. The CDR3 length is 16 residues. The CDR3 DNA sequence: TGCGCCAGCAGCCAGATTCACGGGACACTCCAAGAGACCCAGTACTTC. This codes for CASSQIHGTLQETQYF.